The rows below give T cell receptor beta chains drawn from one sample of a study of T-cell reconstitution after alpha-beta-depleted transplantation in children. TCRdb reanalysed the PCR reads using MiXCR and keeps one entry per CDR3 protein. The table records around 580,000 distinct CDR3 sequences, more than 20% of them present only once. This specimen consisted of PBMCs, mostly from graft donor cells, obtained 360 days after TCRalphabeta/CD19-depleted stem cell transplant. The receptors were gathered from a boy under two years old who had a stem cell transplant for acute myeloid leukemia, so the T cells may come from the graft donor. Both conserved end residues are part of each CDR3. The order of the fields is clone size, CDR3 length, V gene, J gene, CDR3 protein. The size of a clone is reported for some rows only, either as once, few or many, or as a class for expanded clones.

>many|15|TRBV6-1|TRBJ2-3
CASSRTGATTDTQYF
>NA|18|TRBV4-3|TRBJ2-1
CASSQDGVGQGVYNEQFF
>few|13|TRBV5-1|TRBJ2-2
CASGHGAAGELFF
>NA|13|TRBV12-3/TRBV12-4|TRBJ1-6
CASSTDRTTPLHF
>many|10|TRBV29-1|TRBJ2-1
CSVLRNEQFF
>NA|16|TRBV12-3/TRBV12-4|TRBJ2-2
CASRNTGVSNTGELFF
>many|12|TRBV29-1|TRBJ1-1
CSVKGANTEAFF
>NA|15|TRBV10-3|TRBJ2-7
CAISESYLGPNEQYF
>NA|18|TRBV4-3|TRBJ2-1
CASSQDPYRGQSYNEQFF
>few|15|TRBV5-1|TRBJ2-1
CASSAGDRGLHEQFF
>many|13|TRBV29-1|TRBJ2-7
CSVARDRGYEQYF
>NA|10|TRBV12-3/TRBV12-4|TRBJ1-1
CASTGGEAFF
>NA|17|TRBV11-2|TRBJ2-5
CASSLEGTSGYQETQYF
>NA|16|TRBV7-9|TRBJ2-1
CASSQRGTRADNEQFF
>many|15|TRBV4-1|TRBJ2-3
CASSPLRDSTDTQYF
>few|15|TRBV29-1|TRBJ2-7
CSVAGPSELPYEQYF
>many|14|TRBV20-1|TRBJ2-1
CSVGFMASNNEQFF
>NA|13|TRBV12-3/TRBV12-4|TRBJ2-7
CASSLIRSHEQYF
>NA|15|TRBV9|TRBJ2-1
CASGGTSGDYNEQFF
>NA|14|TRBV20-1|TRBJ2-5
CSARDRKGAETQYF
>many|16|TRBV7-2|TRBJ2-2
CASSGRGQGGTGELFF
>NA|10|TRBV20-1|TRBJ2-1
CSAAGREQFF
>NA|15|TRBV7-7|TRBJ2-5
CASSLGGGYQETQYF
>NA|12|TRBV12-3/TRBV12-4|TRBJ1-5
CASRPGDQPQHF
>few|15|TRBV18|TRBJ2-3
CASSPWARGTDTQYF
>many|15|TRBV6-2/TRBV6-3|TRBJ2-5
CASSLVPTLVGTQYF
>NA|16|TRBV11-2|TRBJ2-1
CASSLVGPGGYNEQFF
>NA|13|TRBV20-1|TRBJ2-7
CSASRTDFYEQYF
>NA|15|TRBV20-1|TRBJ1-4
CSATRARDRGEKLFF
>few|14|TRBV30|TRBJ2-1
CAEDGGIEGNEQFF
>few|14|TRBV12-3/TRBV12-4|TRBJ2-5
CASSGRDRGRTQYF
>many|15|TRBV12-3/TRBV12-4|TRBJ2-5
CASRFYRGRGETQYF
>many|15|TRBV10-3|TRBJ2-7
CAISELDSAGYEQYF
>NA|14|TRBV27|TRBJ2-3
CASSYRLAPDTQYF
>few|15|TRBV12-3/TRBV12-4|TRBJ2-3
CASREDRTSTDTQYF
>many|14|TRBV20-1|TRBJ1-3
CSARGRSSGNTIYF
>many|15|TRBV5-1|TRBJ2-2
CASYPGGSNTGELFF
>NA|13|TRBV24-1|TRBJ2-1
CATSEPDRGEQFF
>NA|14|TRBV7-9|TRBJ2-7
CASSHRLSSYEQYF
>NA|14|TRBV18|TRBJ1-6
CASSAAVTNSPLHF
>few|13|TRBV5-1|TRBJ1-2
CASSGGLDYGYTF
>few|13|TRBV20-1|TRBJ2-5
CSATPGLEATQYF
>many|15|TRBV2|TRBJ2-7
CASSRRGGHSYEQYF
>many|13|TRBV20-1|TRBJ2-7
CSARDLSQTEQYF
>NA|16|TRBV6-1|TRBJ2-5
CASSEEATSGRETQYF
>NA|16|TRBV7-6|TRBJ2-1
CASSLMRPTLNNEQFF
>few|15|TRBV4-1|TRBJ2-1
CASSQGHLNPSEQFF
>NA|14|TRBV5-1|TRBJ2-7
CASSSLTGPYEQYF
>many|20|TRBV29-1|TRBJ2-7
CSVEDGRVKCIRDRDYEQYF
>NA|19|TRBV6-2/TRBV6-3|TRBJ1-5
CASSYSISGQGRSNQPQHF
>once|14|TRBV5-1|TRBJ2-2
CASRPGRVTGELFF
>NA|15|TRBV25-1|TRBJ1-6
CASRVTAGQNSPLHF
>NA|13|TRBV12-3/TRBV12-4|TRBJ2-7
CASSLDRSYEQYF
>NA|14|TRBV7-9|TRBJ1-5
CASSVQGGNQPQHF
>NA|14|TRBV28|TRBJ2-3
CASQGGGPTDTQYF